What follows are 9 T cell receptor beta chains derived from one specimen sequenced in a study of control samples from healthy donors and cancer patients. TCRdb's table, derived via immunoSEQ multiplex PCR, lists solely in-frame clones and lacks some. The sample has under 200,000 clones, 88% seen once. The specimen was blood. The source of these receptors is a woman under 40 in good health.

The chain links TRBV6-5 to TRBJ2-1, with 8 nucleotides matching TRBD2. This CDR3 spans 13 amino acids. CDR1 MNHEY and CDR2 SVGAGI come from the germline V gene. The ends lost 3 bases at V and 9 bases at J; junction bases unmatched: 4. Here the CDR3 DNA reads TGTGCCAGCAGTTATACGGGGGGGGGTGAGCAGTTCTTC. Its protein product is CASSYTGGGEQFF.

The V and J genes are TRBV29-1 and TRBJ1-5, with D perhaps matching TRBD1 (5 bases). Germline CDR1 reads SQVTM; CDR2 reads ANQGSEA. The ends were cut back, 6 bases at V and 5 bases at J, with 11 bases in the middle. This CDR3 spans 12 amino acids. CDR3 DNA: TGCAGCGTCGGACAAACGGATCAGCCCCAGCATTTT. The encoded protein is CSVGQTDQPQHF.

A single count supports this clone. The V call is TRBV19, the J call TRBJ1-1; D is unclear. The CDR3 contains 13 residues. In germline, CDR1 is LNHDA, CDR2 SQIVND (reference sequence). The V end was cut by 4 bases, the J end by 5 bases, with 11 bases between. Written as DNA, the CDR3 is TGTGCCAGTAGTACTATCGGTGGGACTGAAGCTTTCTTT. It specifies CASSTIGGTEAFF.

The J gene is TRBJ1-5, the V gene TRBV5-1; the D gene is possibly TRBD1 (5 bases). Germline loops: CDR1 SGHRS, CDR2 YFSETQ. V shed 0 bases and J shed 8 bases, with 12 bases lying between them. The CDR3 loop spans 14 amino acids. CDR3 sequence reads: CASSLVGGFEPQHF. The CDR3 bases are TGCGCCAGCAGCTTGGTTGGGGGATTTGAGCCCCAGCATTTT.

The rearrangement joins TRBV2 to TRBJ1-1; 12 bases fit TRBD1. The germline V gene encodes CDR1 SNHLY and CDR2 FYNNEI. This CDR3 has 14 amino acids. V shed 7 bases and J 5 bases; nucleotides not matched to a gene: 5. CDR3 sequence reads: CASTRDRGLTEAFF. CDR3 DNA sequence: TGTGCCAGCACCAGGGACAGGGGGCTAACTGAAGCTTTCTTT.

The chain uses TRBV4-1 and TRBJ1-1; TRBD1 is a possible D gene (5 bases). V was shortened by 4 bases and J by 11 bases, with 23 bases between the two germline ends. Germline CDR1 and CDR2: MGHRA and YSYEKL. CDR3 length: 15 amino acids. Here the CDR3 DNA reads TGCGCCAGCAGCCCTCGGGGGGGGTGGACGCCAGGCGCTTTCTTT. Protein: CASSPRGGWTPGAFF.

This chain uses TRBV11-1 with TRBJ2-5; D is possibly TRBD2 (5 bases). The V end was cut by 4 bases, the J end by 3 bases, with 15 bases between. CDR1 is SGHAT and CDR2 is FQDESV in the germline V gene (reference sequence). There are 15 residues in the CDR3. The DNA of the CDR3 is TGTGCCAGCAGCTCAATGACTGGGCGGGAAGAGACCCAGTACTTC. Its translation: CASSSMTGREETQYF.

The chain combines TRBV5-1 with TRBJ2-7, with a tentative D call TRBD2 (6 bases). This CDR3 spans 13 amino acids. Germline V gene data show CDR1 as SGHRS and CDR2 as YFSETQ. V lost 0 bases and J lost 7, with 11 bases in between. For the CDR3, the DNA is TGCGCCAGCAGCTTGGAGGCAGGGAGGGAGCAGTACGTC. Translated, it gives CASSLEAGREQYV.

The chain is built from TRBV24-1 and TRBJ2-7, with a weak D call TRBD1 (5 bases). The germline V and J ends were trimmed by 2 bases and 3 bases, with 7 bases remaining between them. CDR3 size: 13 residues. Germline V gene data show CDR1 as KGHDR and CDR2 as SFDVKD. The CDR3 here is CATSDSDSYEQYF. The CDR3, as DNA: TGTGCCACCAGTGATTCCGACAGCTACGAGCAGTACTTC.